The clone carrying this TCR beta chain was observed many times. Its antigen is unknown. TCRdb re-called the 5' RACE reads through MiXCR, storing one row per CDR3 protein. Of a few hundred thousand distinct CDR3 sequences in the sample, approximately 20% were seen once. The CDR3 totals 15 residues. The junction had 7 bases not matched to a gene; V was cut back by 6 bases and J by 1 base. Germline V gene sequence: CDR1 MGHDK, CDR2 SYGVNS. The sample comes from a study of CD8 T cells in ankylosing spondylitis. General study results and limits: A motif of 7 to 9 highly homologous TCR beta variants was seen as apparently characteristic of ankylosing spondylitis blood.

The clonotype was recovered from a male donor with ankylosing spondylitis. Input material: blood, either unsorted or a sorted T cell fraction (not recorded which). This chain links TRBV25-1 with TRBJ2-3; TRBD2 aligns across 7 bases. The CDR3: CASSEGGSGTDTQYF. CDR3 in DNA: TGTGCCAGCAGCGAGGGCGGGAGTGGCACAGATACGCAGTATTTT.